These 11 T cell receptor beta chains were all obtained from the same sample, sequenced in a study of blood T cell repertoires in COVID-19. Some clones are missing from TCRdb's copy, which holds only in-frame ones; the method was immunoSEQ multiplex PCR. This sample has tens of thousands of clones, with 70% to 90% found just once. Sequenced input: peripheral blood. The origin of the receptors is a man in his 70s with acute or convalescent COVID-19.

The chain employs TRBV11-1 and TRBJ2-3; 7 bases are a match to TRBD2. The trim removed 6 bases at V and 0 bases at J, leaving 6 bases unmatched. CDR3 length: 15 residues. Per germline, CDR1 SGHAT and CDR2 FQDESV (reference sequence). Written as DNA, the CDR3 is TGTGCCAGCAGACTCCAGCGGGGTAGCACAGATACGCAGTATTTT. Amino acids: CASRLQRGSTDTQYF.

The chain employs TRBV19 and TRBJ1-5; the D is unclear. The CDR3 loop spans 16 amino acids. V was pared by 8 bases and J by 0 bases, with 17 bases between. Germline loops: CDR1 LNHDA, CDR2 SQIVND (reference sequence). CDR3 loop: CASGPGRRNSNQPQHF. Written as DNA, the CDR3 is TGTGCCAGTGGGCCCGGCCGACGAAATAGCAATCAGCCCCAGCATTTT. Full variable domain (missing parts from reference TRBV19 and TRBJ1-5): DGGITQSPKYLFRKEGQNVTLSCEQNLNHDAMYWYRQDPGQGLRLIYYSQIVNDFQKGDIAEGYSVSREKKESFPLTVTSAQKNPTAFYLCASGPGRRNSNQPQHFGDGTRLSIL.

A single count supports this clone. V and J are TRBV19 and TRBJ1-1; 8 bases align to TRBD1. The germline gives CDR1 LNHDA, CDR2 SQIVND (reference sequence). Trimming removed 10 bases from V and 11 bases from J; junction bases left unmatched: 12. The CDR3 totals 12 residues. The CDR3 DNA sequence: TGTGCCACCGGACAGGGTATGGAGGTGGCTTTCTTT. Encoded protein: CATGQGMEVAFF.

This clone was found a few times. The chain has TRBV24-1 and TRBJ1-3; unclear D gene. The V end was cut by 5 bases, the J end by 0 bases, with 10 bases between. Germline assignment: CDR1 KGHDR and CDR2 SFDVKD. The CDR3 covers 15 residues. The CDR3 spells CATSGGPNSGNTIYF. In DNA, the CDR3 is TGTGCCACCAGTGGCGGCCCGAACTCTGGAAACACCATATATTTT.

The V gene is TRBV5-1, the J gene TRBJ1-2, with D hard to call. The CDR3 extends over 13 amino acids. Trimming removed 5 bases from V and 8 bases from J, with 16 bases in between. Germline loops: CDR1 SGHRS, CDR2 YFSETQ. CDR3 sequence (DNA): TGCGCCAGCAGTCCCATTGGGTCGGGGGGCTACACCTTC. This encodes CASSPIGSGGYTF.

This chain joins TRBV27 and TRBJ2-5, with a tentative D call TRBD1 (5 bases). CDR1 is MNHEY, CDR2 SMNVEV, per germline (reference sequence). This CDR3 is built from 16 residues. Trimming took off 0 bases at V and 5 bases at J, with 16 bases between the two ends. The CDR3 coding sequence is TGTGCCAGCAGTTTATCGATCGACAAGGGGCACGAGACCCAGTACTTC. This codes for CASSLSIDKGHETQYF.

CDR3 DNA sequence: TGTGCCAGCAGCTTACCGGGACTAGCGGGGAATACGCAGTATTTT. Its translation is CASSLPGLAGNTQYF. The V gene is TRBV7-2, the J gene TRBJ2-3; 13 nucleotides agree with TRBD2. With V trimmed by 2 bases and J by 7 bases, 3 bases remained unmatched. This CDR3 region has 15 residues. Per the germline V gene, CDR1 is SGHTA and CDR2 is FQGNSA.

V and J are TRBV6-5 and TRBJ1-4; TRBD1 might be the D (5 bases). From germline, CDR1 is MNHEY and CDR2 SVGAGI. CDR3 length: 13 residues. V dropped 6 bases and J dropped 11 bases, with 16 bases sitting between them. This CDR3 reads CASRPGLPSKLFF. DNA of the CDR3: TGTGCCAGCAGACCGGGACTCCCGAGCAAACTGTTTTTT.

The chain combines TRBV4-3 with TRBJ1-2, with a weak D call TRBD1 (6 bases). The CDR3 totals 15 residues. The germline V gene encodes CDR1 LGHNA and CDR2 YSLEER. Trimming shortened V by 0 bases and J by 5 bases, and 13 bases separated the two germline ends. CDR3 DNA sequence: TGCGCCAGCAGCCAAGAAGGGGGAAGGGGGTATGGCTACACCTTC. Translation: CASSQEGGRGYGYTF.

The chain is built from TRBV6-1 and TRBJ2-3; weak D call: TRBD1 (6 bases). This CDR3 has 17 residues. Germline V gene sequence: CDR1 MNHNS, CDR2 SASEGT. The germline V and J ends were trimmed by 2 bases and 8 bases, with 23 bases remaining between them. The DNA for the CDR3 is TGTGCCAGCAGTGAACCCCCCAGACAGGCATTCATGGCTACGCAGTATTTT. Translating it yields CASSEPPRQAFMATQYF.

With regard to this clone: Compared with germline, one end of the junction differs, possibly owing to a read error. The rearrangement joins TRBV11-2 to TRBJ1-5, with D possibly matching TRBD1 (6 bases). CDR1 is SGHAT and CDR2 is FQNNGV in the germline V gene. CDR3 length: 15 amino acids. The CDR3 DNA sequence: TGTGCCAGCAGTTTAGGACAGAATAGCAATCAGCCCCAGCATTTT. Protein product: CASSLGQNSNQPQHF.